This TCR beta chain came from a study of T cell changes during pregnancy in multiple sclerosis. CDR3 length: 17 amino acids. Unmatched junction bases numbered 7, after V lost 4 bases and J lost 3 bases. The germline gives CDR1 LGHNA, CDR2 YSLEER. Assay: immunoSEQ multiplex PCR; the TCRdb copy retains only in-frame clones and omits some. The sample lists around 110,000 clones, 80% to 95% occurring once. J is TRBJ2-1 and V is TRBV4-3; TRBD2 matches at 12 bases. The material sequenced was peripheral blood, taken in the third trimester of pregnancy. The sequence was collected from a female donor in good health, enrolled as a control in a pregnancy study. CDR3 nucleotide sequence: TGCGCCAGCAGCCCTTCCGTACTAGCGGGGGGCTACAATGAGCAGTTCTTC. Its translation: CASSPSVLAGGYNEQFF.